These 23 T cell receptor beta chains were sequenced from one sample in a study of blood T cells in healthy people across ages. A second PCR, run for about 7 to 11 cycles, used a sample-barcoded 5' primer plus a J-beta primer mix. Via MiXCR, TCRdb re-called the 5' RACE reads, giving one row per CDR3 protein. Among hundreds of thousands of distinct CDR3 sequences listed, around 48% were seen once. The material sequenced was blood. These receptors were obtained from a man older than 75 in good health.

The CDR3 nucleotides are TGTGCCAGCAGCCCGAGGACAGGGTACACTGAAGCTTTCTTT. As protein: CASSPRTGYTEAFF. The chain links TRBV5-5 to TRBJ1-1, with TRBD1 matching 8 bases. This CDR3 contains 14 residues. Germline CDR1 is SGHKS and CDR2 is YYEKEE (reference sequence). The trim removed 4 bases at V and 3 bases at J, leaving 5 bases unmatched.

The V call is TRBV29-1, the J call TRBJ2-6, with D possibly called TRBD1 or TRBD2 (5 bases each). This CDR3 is built from 17 residues. CDR1 SQVTM and CDR2 ANQGSEA come from the germline V gene. V gave up 6 bases and J gave up 0 bases, with 18 bases separating them. CDR3 bases: TGCAGCGTGGGACCTGAGGGACCCAGCTCTGGGGCCAACGTCCTGACTTTC. It specifies CSVGPEGPSSGANVLTF.

This clonotype was found a few times. This sequence joins TRBV20-1 and TRBJ2-7; 13 nucleotides match TRBD2. CDR3 length: 15 amino acids. Germline values: CDR1 DFQATT, CDR2 SNEGSKA (reference sequence). Trimming removed 0 bases from V and 4 bases from J; junction bases left unmatched: 3. CDR3 loop: CSARELAGGGYEQYF. The CDR3 nucleotides read TGCAGTGCTAGAGAACTAGCGGGAGGGGGATACGAGCAGTACTTC.

The V gene is TRBV7-2, the J gene TRBJ1-2; a possible D gene is TRBD1 (6 bases). Germline V gene lookup returns CDR1 SGHTA and CDR2 FQGNSA. The CDR3 has 15 residues. Trimming shortened V by 0 bases and J by 8 bases, and 16 bases separated the two germline ends. CDR3 residues: CASSLAGAGVGGYTF. CDR3 coding DNA: TGTGCCAGCAGCTTAGCTGGAGCAGGGGTTGGCGGCTACACCTTC. Looking up the rest from reference TRBV7-2 and TRBJ1-2 gives the full variable domain: GAGVSQSPSNKVTEKGKDVELRCDPISGHTALYWYRQSLGQGLEFLIYFQGNSAPDKSGLPSDRFSAERTGGSVSTLTIQRTQQEDSAVYLCASSLAGAGVGGYTFGSGTRLTVV.

This clonotype came up a few times. V gene TRBV28 combines with J gene TRBJ2-3, with TRBD2 matching over 8 bases. This CDR3 contains 16 residues. With 2 bases clipped from V and 2 bases from J, the junction kept 6 bases outside the gene matches. Germline V gives CDR1 MDHEN, CDR2 SYDVKM. CDR3 sequence reads: CASSLPREGVTDTQYF. The CDR3 nucleotides are TGTGCCAGCAGTTTACCTCGGGAGGGGGTCACAGATACGCAGTATTTT.

This clonotype was recorded a few times. The chain couples TRBV4-3 to TRBJ2-4, with TRBD1 as a possible D gene (6 bases). The germline gives CDR1 LGHNA, CDR2 YSLEER. The CDR3 has 17 amino acids. Trimming left V 1 base short and J 1 base short, with 14 bases between. CDR3 protein: CASSQGWGRPAKNIQYF. CDR3 coding DNA: TGCGCCAGCAGCCAAGGATGGGGGCGGCCTGCCAAAAACATTCAGTACTTC.

Concerning this clonotype: A read error may account for a junction end that differs from germline. The rearrangement joins TRBV27 to TRBJ2-7, with 9 positions matching TRBD2. CDR3 size: 16 residues. Germline CDR1 is MNHEY and CDR2 is SMNVEV (reference sequence). The CDR3 protein is CASSLSGTSLSYERYF. The CDR3 DNA sequence: TGTGCCAGCAGTTTATCGGGGACTAGCTTATCCTACGAGCGGTACTTC.

A few counts support this clonotype. The genes are TRBV6-5 and TRBJ2-7; 10 bases match TRBD1. CDR1 is MNHEY, CDR2 SVGAGI, per germline. CDR3 length: 15 residues. After removal of 6 bases from V and 7 bases from J, the junction contained 12 bases not matched to a gene. CDR3 DNA: TGTGCCAGCAGCGGATCCGGGACAGGGGACGTAGAGCAGTACTTC. Its protein product is CASSGSGTGDVEQYF.

This clonotype appeared once. The genes are TRBV7-2 and TRBJ2-5; TRBD2 agrees at 11 bases. Germline V gene sequence: CDR1 SGHTA, CDR2 FQGNSA. The CDR3 has 16 amino acids. Trimming took 5 bases from V and 4 from J; bases not matched to a gene: 9. As DNA, the CDR3 is TGTGCCAGCAGCGACCAACTAGCGGGAGAGGGAGAGACCCAGTACTTC. Translated: CASSDQLAGEGETQYF.

This clonotype was detected only a few times. The rearrangement uses TRBV6-2 or TRBV6-3 and TRBJ2-7; TRBD2 aligns across 8 bases. Germline trimming cut 5 bases from V and 1 base from J; bases unmatched to any gene: 4. The CDR3 length is 14 residues. Germline loops: CDR1 MNHEY, CDR2 SVGEGT. As DNA, the CDR3 is TGTGCCAGCAGTCCGCAGCGGGAGTCCTACGAGCAGTACTTC. It encodes CASSPQRESYEQYF.

With respect to this clonotype: A single base separates this from a much larger clone, so it may be a read error. The genes are TRBV6-5 and TRBJ1-1, with a possible D match to TRBD1 (6 bases). Trimming took 0 bases from V and 6 from J, leaving 17 bases between them. Germline-derived CDR1 and CDR2 are MNHEY and SVGAGI. The CDR3 sequence is 16 residues long. CDR3 residues: CASSYSVRRGHPEAFF. DNA for the CDR3: TGTGCCAGCAGTTACTCAGTACGCAGGGGTCACCCTGAAGCTTTCTTT.

V and J are TRBV6-5 and TRBJ2-2; possibly TRBD1 or TRBD2 for D (5 bases each). The CDR3 has 15 amino acids. Germline V gene data show CDR1 as MNHEY and CDR2 as SVGAGI. V was shortened by 5 bases and J by 7 bases, with 17 bases between the two germline ends. The CDR3 DNA is TGTGCCAGCAGTCACGGGACGGAGAGAGACGGGGAGCTGTTTTTT. The encoded protein is CASSHGTERDGELFF.

This clonotype was recorded a few times. The V call is TRBV7-2, the J call TRBJ2-1; TRBD2 matches at 13 bases. The CDR3 has 17 amino acids. Germline V gene sequence: CDR1 SGHTA, CDR2 FQGNSA. After removal of 1 base from V and 8 bases from J, the junction contained 8 bases not matched to a gene. The CDR3 protein is CASSLVGTSGEGDEQFF. DNA for the CDR3: TGTGCCAGCAGCTTAGTGGGGACTAGCGGGGAAGGAGATGAGCAGTTCTTC.

This clonotype was detected a few times. The J gene is TRBJ1-2, the V gene TRBV4-2; a weak D match, TRBD1 (5 bases). The V gene's germline CDR1 is LGHNA and CDR2 YNFKEQ. The CDR3 is 14 amino acids. The ends were cut back, 0 bases at V and 5 bases at J, with 10 bases in the middle. In DNA, the CDR3 is TGTGCCAGCAGCCAAGATCCGCGACAGTATGGCTACACCTTC. Translation: CASSQDPRQYGYTF.

On this clonotype itself: Being one base from a much bigger clone, this may be a read error. V and J are TRBV29-1 and TRBJ2-7; D tentatively reads TRBD1 or TRBD2 (5 bases each). From germline, CDR1 is SQVTM and CDR2 ANQGSEA. The CDR3 is made up of 12 amino acids. DNA of the CDR3: TGCACCGCCCCGGGGCCCACCTACGAGCAGTACTTC. Translated: CTAPGPTYEQYF.

This chain connects TRBV11-1 to TRBJ2-3; the D gene is possibly TRBD1 (5 bases). This CDR3 has 13 amino acids. V lost 2 bases, J lost 10 bases, and 13 bases lay in between. Germline CDR1 reads SGHAT; CDR2 reads FQDESV (reference sequence). Here the CDR3 DNA reads TGTGCCAGCAGCTTAATAGGGGCCGGTGCGCAGTATTTT. The encoded protein is CASSLIGAGAQYF. Combining the CDR3 with reference TRBV11-1 and TRBJ2-3 gives the whole variable domain EAEVAQSPRYKITEKSQAVAFWCDPISGHATLYWYRQILGQGPELLVQFQDESVVDDSQLPKDRFSAERLKGVDSTLKIQPAELGDSAMYLCASSLIGAGAQYFGPGTRLTVL.

This clonotype occurred once. The chain employs TRBV25-1 and TRBJ1-1; no firm D call. V dropped 3 bases and J dropped 1 base, with 3 bases sitting between them. Germline loops: CDR1 MGHDK, CDR2 SYGVNS. This CDR3 region has 12 residues. For the CDR3, the DNA is TGTGCCAGCAGTGAGAAGAACACTGAAGCTTTCTTT. The encoded protein is CASSEKNTEAFF.

This clonotype was seen repeatedly, ten times or more. This chain connects TRBV12-3 or TRBV12-4 to TRBJ2-1; possible D gene TRBD2, 5 bases. Trimming stripped 7 bases from V and 4 bases from J, with 11 bases between. The CDR3 is 13 amino acids. Here the CDR3 DNA reads TGTGCCAGCACCCCCGGGATTTACAATGAGCAGTTCTTC. This translates into CASTPGIYNEQFF.

The chain is built from TRBV29-1 and TRBJ1-3; 12 nucleotides align to TRBD1. The germline V gene has CDR1 SQVTM and CDR2 ANQGSEA. The CDR3 covers 15 residues. The V and J ends lost 4 bases and 3 bases, in that order; junction bases with no gene match: 4. CDR3 sequence reads: CSVVGTGGYGNTIYF. The CDR3 coding sequence is TGCAGCGTTGTGGGGACAGGGGGCTATGGAAACACCATATATTTT.

The rearrangement links TRBV5-1 to TRBJ2-3; tentative D call: TRBD2 (7 bases). The germline V and J ends were trimmed by 0 bases and 4 bases, with 9 bases remaining between them. The CDR3 sequence is 14 residues long. The germline CDR1 and CDR2 sequences are SGHRS and YFSETQ. The CDR3 loop is CASSLEGGPDTQYF. Written as DNA, the CDR3 is TGCGCCAGCAGCTTGGAGGGGGGGCCAGATACGCAGTATTTT.

This clonotype was observed many times. The chain carries TRBV20-1 and TRBJ2-5; 8 nucleotides align to TRBD1. Trimming took 4 bases from V and 4 from J; bases not matched to a gene: 14. Germline CDR1 DFQATT, CDR2 SNEGSKA (reference sequence). This CDR3 comprises 16 residues. The chain's CDR3 is CSATPGQGYRGETQYF. The CDR3 bases are TGCAGTGCTACCCCAGGACAGGGCTACCGTGGAGAGACCCAGTACTTC.

The V gene is TRBV7-2, the J gene TRBJ1-1, with D possibly TRBD1 on 5 matching bases. V dropped 2 bases and J dropped 5 bases, with 12 bases sitting between them. Germline V gene lookup returns CDR1 SGHTA and CDR2 FQGNSA. This CDR3 has 14 residues. The DNA of the CDR3 is TGTGCCAGCAGCTTAACGGGGACGGGTACTGAAGCTTTCTTT. Translated, it gives CASSLTGTGTEAFF.

This clonotype showed up just a few times. The chain recombines TRBV7-2 with TRBJ2-7, with D unclear. The germline V and J ends were trimmed by 2 bases and 6 bases, with 17 bases remaining between them. The CDR3 has 15 residues. Germline V gene sequence: CDR1 SGHTA, CDR2 FQGNSA. CDR3 region: CASSLPISGPVEQYF. The CDR3 DNA follows: TGTGCCAGCAGCTTACCGATCTCGGGTCCCGTCGAGCAGTACTTC.